The 23 T cell receptor beta chains presented below share a single source sample, sequenced in a study of T cell responses to AZD1222 COVID-19 vaccine (dated by TCRdb to the early 2020s). The sample's time point, from its label and the paper: about 28 days (+/-7) after the second vaccine dose. The library came from the immunoSEQ multiplex PCR assay. This immuneACCESS table, as held by TCRdb, lists in-frame sequences with V and J called but not all clones. Of the missing ones, under half trace to an unresolved V gene in checked studies; the others have no known cause. In this sample the table shows about 72,000 clones, roughly 87% of which occur a single time. Under 30% of the sample belongs to the ten largest clones. The sample consisted of peripheral blood, taken 28 days after the second AZD1222 dose. The receptor set was obtained from an adult who received the AZD1222 COVID-19 vaccine.

The chain uses TRBV5-1 and TRBJ1-2, with 8 bases fitting TRBD1. The CDR3 contains 15 residues. The germline V gene encodes CDR1 SGHRS and CDR2 YFSETQ. J gave up 4 bases and V 4 bases, and 9 bases lay outside the gene matches. This CDR3 reads CASSPSGGAPYGYTF. The CDR3 DNA reads as TGCGCCAGCAGCCCTTCAGGGGGCGCACCCTATGGCTACACCTTC.

V gene TRBV7-9 combines with J gene TRBJ1-3; weak D call: TRBD1 (6 bases). The CDR3 is 11 residues long. V gave up 7 bases and J gave up 8 bases, with 9 bases separating them. In germline, CDR1 is SEHNR, CDR2 FQNEAQ (reference sequence). Here the CDR3 reads CASTRGDTIYF. CDR3 nucleotides: TGTGCCAGCACGAGGGGGGACACCATATATTTT.

The rearrangement joins TRBV5-1 to TRBJ1-2, with unresolved D. CDR3 length: 14 residues. CDR1 and CDR2 from the germline V gene are SGHRS and YFSETQ. The germline V and J ends were trimmed by 0 bases and 1 base, with 7 bases remaining between them. As DNA, the CDR3 is TGCGCCAGCAGCTTGGAGTCCGGTAACTATGGCTACACCTTC. This encodes CASSLESGNYGYTF.

This rearrangement joins TRBV5-1 to TRBJ1-3, with D perhaps matching TRBD1 (5 bases). The CDR3 has 16 residues. V dropped 0 bases and J dropped 3 bases, with 13 bases sitting between them. Germline V gives CDR1 SGHRS, CDR2 YFSETQ. This CDR3 is CASSLGDGTGGNTIYF. In DNA, the CDR3 is TGCGCCAGCAGCTTGGGTGATGGGACTGGTGGAAACACCATATATTTT.

This clone was counted only a few times. This chain connects TRBV28 to TRBJ2-2; no definite D call. CDR3 size: 12 residues. CDR1 and CDR2 (germline): MDHEN, SYDVKM. V was cut by 8 bases and J by 7 bases, with 11 bases left in between. CDR3 DNA sequence: TGTGCCAGCGCTGACACCGGCGGGGAGCTGTTTTTT. As protein: CASADTGGELFF.

This rearrangement joins TRBV7-3 to TRBJ2-5; either TRBD1 or TRBD2 may supply D (5 bases each). The CDR3 extends over 14 amino acids. With 3 bases removed from V and 0 bases from J, the gap between germline ends came to 8 bases. Germline loops: CDR1 SGHTA, CDR2 FQGTGA. The chain's CDR3 is CASSLGPHQETQYF. The DNA of the CDR3 is TGTGCCAGCAGCTTGGGACCACACCAAGAGACCCAGTACTTC.

The chain links TRBV4-1 to TRBJ2-6, with D unresolved. CDR1 and CDR2 (germline): MGHRA, YSYEKL. V lost 1 base, J lost 3 bases, and 4 bases lay in between. The CDR3 is made up of 14 amino acids. The CDR3 here is CASSQAGGANVLTF. The CDR3 DNA reads TGCGCCAGCAGCCAAGCAGGTGGGGCCAACGTCCTGACTTTC.

The CDR3 is CASSSPGTSGIYAGDEQFF. CDR3 sequence (DNA): TGTGCCAGCAGTTCCCCCGGGACTAGCGGGATATACGCCGGCGATGAGCAGTTCTTC. V is TRBV27 and J is TRBJ2-1; 13 positions match TRBD2. After removal of 4 bases from V and 8 bases from J, the junction contained 17 bases not matched to a gene. CDR1 is MNHEY, CDR2 SMNVEV, per germline (reference sequence). This CDR3 comprises 19 residues.

The chain employs TRBV12-5 and TRBJ1-4, with 7 bases fitting TRBD1. J gave up 8 bases and V 0 bases, and 15 bases lay outside the gene matches. Germline V gives CDR1 LGHNT, CDR2 FRNRAP. This CDR3 has 18 amino acids. This chain's CDR3 is CASGLVLRREGAGEKLFF. The DNA for the CDR3 is TGTGCTAGTGGTTTGGTACTTCGGCGGGAGGGGGCCGGGGAAAAACTGTTTTTT. The whole variable domain, remainder taken from reference TRBV12-5 and TRBJ1-4, is DARVTQTPRHKVTEMGQEVTMRCQPILGHNTVFWYRQTMMQGLELLAYFRNRAPLDDSGMPKDRFSAEMPDATLATLKIQPSEPRDSAVYFCASGLVLRREGAGEKLFFGSGTQLSVL.

This clone turned up a few times. The V and J genes are TRBV11-2 and TRBJ2-5, with 7 nucleotides matching TRBD2. After removal of 0 bases from V and 4 bases from J, the junction contained 11 bases not matched to a gene. CDR1 SGHAT and CDR2 FQNNGV come from the germline V gene. There are 17 residues in the CDR3. The CDR3 nucleotides are TGTGCCAGCAGCTTAGATCGAAGTCTAGCGGAGCGAGAGACCCAGTACTTC. This translates into CASSLDRSLAERETQYF.

This chain links TRBV2 with TRBJ1-2; D not resolved. V lost 11 bases and J 2 bases, leaving 18 bases between the germline ends. Per germline, CDR1 SNHLY and CDR2 FYNNEI. The CDR3 extends over 14 amino acids. CDR3: CAQFGEVGNYGYTF. The CDR3 DNA is TGTGCCCAGTTTGGGGAGGTAGGGAACTATGGCTACACCTTC.

With regard to this clone: Compared with germline, one end of the junction differs, possibly owing to a read error. The rearrangement joins TRBV7-3 to TRBJ1-6; weak D call: TRBD1 (6 bases). Germline V gene data show CDR1 as SGHTA and CDR2 as FQGTGA. CDR3 length equals 16 residues. The chain's CDR3 is CASRPPGATDNSPLHF. DNA of the CDR3: TGTGCCAGCAGACCACCGGGGGCCACCGATAACTCACCCCTCCACTTT.

V usage is TRBV7-2 and J usage is TRBJ2-4; 10 nucleotides line up with TRBD2. CDR1 and CDR2 (germline): SGHTA, FQGNSA. Trimming removed 1 base from V and 5 bases from J; junction bases left unmatched: 2. The CDR3 is made up of 15 amino acids. CDR3 protein: CASSLDSGRQNIQYF. Written as DNA, the CDR3 is TGTGCCAGCAGCTTAGATAGCGGGAGGCAAAACATTCAGTACTTC.

V usage is TRBV10-3 and J usage is TRBJ1-1; D gene unclear. Germline assignment: CDR1 ENHRY and CDR2 SYGVKD. This CDR3 region has 13 residues. Between the trimmed V and J ends, which lost 9 bases and 0 bases, there was a span of 11 bases. The CDR3 DNA is TGTGCCATTGCAAGGGATATGAACACTGAAGCTTTCTTT. Encoded protein: CAIARDMNTEAFF.

This chain uses TRBV14 with TRBJ2-1, with 13 bases that match TRBD2. The length of the CDR3 is 19 residues. Germline CDR1 is SGHDN and CDR2 is FVKESK. V lost 3 bases, J lost 3 bases, and 11 bases stayed unmatched. The CDR3 DNA reads TGTGCCAGCAGCCAGGGGAGGACTAGCGGGAGAAGGAGCTACAATGAGCAGTTCTTC. It codes for CASSQGRTSGRRSYNEQFF.

V gene TRBV7-9 combines with J gene TRBJ2-1; D remains ambiguous. CDR1 SEHNR and CDR2 FQNEAQ come from the germline V gene (reference sequence). Trimming took off 5 bases at V and 0 bases at J, with 11 bases between the two ends. The CDR3 has 15 residues. The CDR3: CASSLTVSSYNEQFF. The CDR3, as DNA: TGTGCCAGCAGCCTTACGGTAAGCTCCTACAATGAGCAGTTCTTC. Based on the CDR3 plus reference TRBV7-9 and TRBJ2-1, the full variable domain is DTGVSQNPRHKITKRGQNVTFRCDPISEHNRLYWYRQTLGQGPEFLTYFQNEAQLEKSRLLSDRFSAERPKGSFSTLEIQRTEQGDSAMYLCASSLTVSSYNEQFFGPGTRLTVL.

This clone is judged medium-sized (0.01 to 0.1%). This chain links TRBV6-2 or TRBV6-3 with TRBJ1-1; unclear D gene. Germline V gene lookup returns CDR1 MNHEY and CDR2 SVGEGT. Trimming cost V 6 bases and J 0 bases, with 8 bases left between them. The CDR3 is 13 residues long. The DNA of the CDR3 is TGTGCCAGCAGCCTTTCAATGAACACTGAAGCTTTCTTT. Residues: CASSLSMNTEAFF.

The chain carries TRBV18 and TRBJ2-7, with D perhaps being TRBD1 or TRBD2 (5 bases each). V lost 4 bases and J lost 0, with 16 bases in between. The CDR3 has 16 residues. Germline CDR1 is KGHSH and CDR2 is LQKENI. Here the CDR3 DNA reads TGTGCCAGCTCACACGTAAGGGGAGCCCCCTCCTACGAGCAGTACTTC. Protein product: CASSHVRGAPSYEQYF.

The J gene is TRBJ2-5, the V gene TRBV7-2; TRBD2 matches at 9 bases. With 6 bases clipped from V and 2 bases from J, the junction kept 4 bases outside the gene matches. The CDR3 runs 14 residues. Germline lookup yields CDR1 SGHTA and CDR2 FQGNSA. CDR3 region: CASSPGLAQETQYF. The CDR3 coding sequence is TGTGCCAGCAGTCCAGGACTAGCGCAAGAGACCCAGTACTTC. The entire variable domain, with the rest obtained from reference TRBV7-2 and TRBJ2-5, is as follows: GAGVSQSPSNKVTEKGKDVELRCDPISGHTALYWYRQSLGQGLEFLIYFQGNSAPDKSGLPSDRFSAERTGGSVSTLTIQRTQQEDSAVYLCASSPGLAQETQYFGPGTRLLVL.

This rearrangement joins TRBV2 to TRBJ2-1; D perhaps matches TRBD2 (5 bases). V gave up 7 bases and J gave up 1 base, with 11 bases separating them. The CDR3 totals 14 residues. Germline CDR1 is SNHLY and CDR2 is FYNNEI. Here the CDR3 reads CASNEGASYNEQFF. The CDR3, as DNA: TGTGCCAGCAATGAGGGCGCGTCCTACAATGAGCAGTTCTTC.

The V gene is TRBV7-8, the J gene TRBJ1-5; D possibly corresponds to TRBD1 (5 bases). The CDR3 has 16 amino acids. V was pared by 5 bases and J by 6 bases, with 20 bases between. Germline V lookup: CDR1 SGHVS, CDR2 FQNEAQ. Here the CDR3 reads CASSPRQRLRGQPQHF. CDR3 nucleotide sequence: TGTGCCAGCAGCCCTCGACAGCGACTCCGAGGTCAGCCCCAGCATTTT. Full variable domain (remainder filled in from reference TRBV7-8 and TRBJ1-5): GAGVSQSPRYKVAKRGQDVALRCDPISGHVSLFWYQQALGQGPEFLTYFQNEAQLDKSGLPSDRFFAERPEGSVSTLKIQRTQQEDSAVYLCASSPRQRLRGQPQHFGDGTRLSIL.

The rearrangement uses TRBV11-3 and TRBJ2-7; the match to TRBD2 covers 8 bases. The V segment lost 2 bases and the J segment 2 bases; nucleotides outside the gene matches: 5. From germline, CDR1 is SGHNT and CDR2 YENEEA. The CDR3 contains 15 residues. The CDR3: CASSLSGSGAYEQYF. The CDR3 region has the DNA TGTGCCAGCAGCTTAAGCGGGAGTGGGGCCTACGAGCAGTACTTC.

V usage is TRBV19 and J usage is TRBJ2-1; 15 bases match TRBD2. Looked up from germline, CDR1 is LNHDA and CDR2 is SQIVND (reference sequence). CDR3 length equals 16 residues. V lost 5 bases and J lost 9; bases outside the gene matches: 8. CDR3 nucleotide sequence: TGTGCCAGTAGTCCCAGGACTAGCGGGAGGGCCGCTGAGCAGTTCTTC. As protein: CASSPRTSGRAAEQFF. Full variable domain (rest looked up from reference TRBV19 and TRBJ2-1): DGGITQSPKYLFRKEGQNVTLSCEQNLNHDAMYWYRQDPGQGLRLIYYSQIVNDFQKGDIAEGYSVSREKKESFPLTVTSAQKNPTAFYLCASSPRTSGRAAEQFFGPGTRLTVL.